This record concerns one TCR beta chain sequence. This record comes from a study of cytomegalovirus exposure and HLA in healthy donors. PCR involved 60 Vbeta and 13 Jbeta primers. TCRdb's table, derived via immunoSEQ multiplex PCR, lists solely in-frame clones and lacks some. Here the sample spans roughly 120,000 clones, around three quarters being singletons. Sequences were obtained from PBMCs. The TCR originated in a man aged 30 to 45 in good health and CMV-seronegative.

CDR3 sequence (DNA): TGTGCCAGCAGCTTTTTGGGGCCCGGAGCGGGAGTCCCCTACGAGCAGTACTTC. Translated, it gives CASSFLGPGAGVPYEQYF. This chain connects TRBV7-2 to TRBJ2-7; 8 nucleotides align to TRBD2. The CDR3 length is 18 residues. The ends lost 3 bases at V and 2 bases at J; junction bases unmatched: 15. Germline-derived CDR1 and CDR2 are SGHTA and FQGNSA.